The 8 T cell receptor beta chains in this list originate from one sample, sequenced in a study of T cell responses to AZD1222 COVID-19 vaccine. The assay was immunoSEQ multiplex PCR, and TCRdb's table has in-frame clones only and misses some. The table has 150,000 to 180,000 clones, about nine tenths seen once. Sequenced here: peripheral blood, sampled on day 0 of AZD1222 vaccination. The receptors were sampled from an adult in good health.

This chain joins TRBV5-6 and TRBJ1-1; D is uncertain. V lost 3 bases, J lost 8 bases, and 14 bases lay in between. The V gene's germline CDR1 is SGHDT and CDR2 YYEEEE. The CDR3 is 13 amino acids. CDR3 sequence: CASSSDPRAEAFF. The CDR3, as DNA: TGTGCCAGCAGCTCCGATCCGAGGGCAGAAGCTTTCTTT. The variable domain in full, completed from reference TRBV5-6 and TRBJ1-1, reads DAGVTQSPTHLIKTRGQQVTLRCSPKSGHDTVSWYQQALGQGPQFIFQYYEEEERQRGNFPDRFSGHQFPNYSSELNVNALLLGDSALYLCASSSDPRAEAFFGQGTRLTVV.

This chain connects TRBV27 to TRBJ2-7, with 11 bases identical to TRBD2. This CDR3 has 15 residues. V lost 4 bases to trimming and J lost 0 bases; unmatched junction nucleotides: 2. The germline V gene has CDR1 MNHEY and CDR2 SMNVEV (reference sequence). The CDR3 sequence is CASSSGTSGSYEQYF. CDR3 DNA: TGTGCCAGCAGTTCGGGGACTAGCGGCTCCTACGAGCAGTACTTC.

The rearrangement uses TRBV10-3 and TRBJ2-3, with D possibly being TRBD1 or TRBD2 (5 bases each). This CDR3 is 17 amino acids long. CDR1 is ENHRY and CDR2 is SYGVKD in the germline V gene. Trimming removed 10 bases at V and 3 bases at J, with 26 bases between. CDR3 sequence (DNA): TGTGCCACCCTACCTTCGGGAACAGGAATAACAACAGATACGCAGTATTTT. Protein: CATLPSGTGITTDTQYF.

This clone has a single count. This chain uses TRBV28 with TRBJ2-7; D call uncertain. The CDR3 spans 13 residues. Between the trimmed V and J ends, which lost 2 bases and 1 base, there was a span of 6 bases. Germline loops: CDR1 MDHEN, CDR2 SYDVKM. The CDR3 DNA is TGTGCCAGCAGTTTAGGCGGATCCTACGAGCAGTACTTC. Translation gives CASSLGGSYEQYF. Variable domain in full (rest from reference TRBV28 and TRBJ2-7): DVKVTQSSRYLVKRTGEKVFLECVQDMDHENMFWYRQDPGLGLRLIYFSYDVKMKEKGDIPEGYSVSREKKERFSLILESASTNQTSMYLCASSLGGSYEQYFGPGTRLTVT.

This chain connects TRBV21-1 to TRBJ2-5; the table's D call of TRBD2 was not tested on the DNA. TRBV21-1 is noted as a pseudogene. The CDR3 consists of 16 residues. The CDR3 region is CASSKVSREPAETQYF. DNA of the CDR3: TGTGCCAGCAGCAAAGTATCGAGGGAGCCGGCAGAGACCCAGTACTTC.

The rearrangement uses TRBV29-1 and TRBJ2-3; either TRBD1 or TRBD2 may supply D (5 bases each). Trimming took off 6 bases at V and 2 bases at J, with 18 bases between the two ends. Germline values: CDR1 SQVTM, CDR2 ANQGSEA. CDR3 size: 15 residues. CDR3 nucleotide sequence: TGCAGCGTCTCACCGGGACCGCATAACACAGATACGCAGTATTTT. Translating gives CSVSPGPHNTDTQYF.

The chain has TRBV2 and TRBJ2-1; no clear D. The CDR3 has 15 residues. Germline CDR1 SNHLY, CDR2 FYNNEI. The germline V and J ends were trimmed by 1 base and 5 bases, with 12 bases remaining between them. The CDR3 DNA sequence: TGTGCCAGCAGTGAAGATAAGGGTTGGGACAATGAGCAGTTCTTC. Amino acid sequence: CASSEDKGWDNEQFF.

This clone was counted between two and nine times. The rearrangement uses TRBV7-6 and TRBJ1-5; the D is unclear. This CDR3 has 14 residues. CDR1 is SGHVS, CDR2 FNYEAQ, per germline. Trimming removed 1 base from V and 4 bases from J, with 8 bases in between. The CDR3 DNA reads TGTGCCAGCAGCTTAGAACAGTCGAATCAGCCCCAGCATTTT. It encodes CASSLEQSNQPQHF.